These 10 T cell receptor beta chains were sequenced from one sample in a study of post-analysis software for immune sequencing data (dated by TCRdb to about 2015). Broad study findings and their caveats: A handful of TRBV segments, including TRBV5-6, TRBV5-1 and TRBV20-1, were significantly more frequent in patients than controls.

Receptors were amplified or captured by PCR. Sequencing was performed on an Illumina HiSeq 2500. To reduce PCR and sequencing biases, unique molecular identifiers were incorporated into the TCR beta cDNA libraries. TCRdb applied fastp at Q25 and MiXCR to the public reads, then kept only in-frame beta chains. Identical CDR3 proteins give one entry, which carries the most common genes and DNA. The sample includes 450,000 or so distinct CDR3 sequences, with under 55% observed a single time. The ten largest account for over 10% of the sample. These TCRs' antigens remain unknown. Material: blood. These receptors originate from a girl aged 5 to 17 with multiple sclerosis.

This clonotype was observed many times. The chain uses TRBV5-1 and TRBJ2-5; D is unresolved. This CDR3 contains 11 residues. Germline lookup yields CDR1 SGHRS and CDR2 YFSETQ. V was pared by 0 bases and J by 4 bases, with 1 base between. The CDR3 sequence is CASSLVETQYF. The CDR3 DNA reads TGCGCCAGCAGCTTGGTAGAGACCCAGTACTTC.

Only a few counts were recorded for this clonotype. This rearrangement joins TRBV10-2 to TRBJ2-4; no clear D. This CDR3 comprises 14 residues. V was clipped by 4 bases and J by 4 bases, with 11 bases between them. CDR1 WSHSY and CDR2 SAAADI come from the germline V gene. The CDR3: CASSVGRSKNIQYF. The CDR3, as DNA: TGCGCCAGCAGTGTAGGTAGAAGTAAAAACATTCAGTACTTC.

J is TRBJ2-4 and V is TRBV20-1; TRBD2 aligns across 9 bases. The J call may be wrong; the DNA end is better matched by TRBJ2-7. The CDR3 loop spans 15 amino acids. Germline V gives CDR1 DFQATT, CDR2 SNEGSKA (reference sequence). The CDR3, as DNA: TGCAGCTCACTTAGCGGGAGAATGGGGATCTACGAGCAGTACTTC. Its protein product is CSSLSGRMGIYEQYF.

The DNA for the CDR3 is TGTGCCATCAGTGAGTCTGGGGGTAAGGGTCCAGAGACCCAGTACTTC. It is translated as CAISESGGKGPETQYF. The genes are TRBV10-3 and TRBJ2-5, with D perhaps being TRBD1 or TRBD2 (5 bases each). This CDR3 spans 16 amino acids. CDR1 and CDR2 from the germline V gene are ENHRY and SYGVKD. The V end lost 0 bases, the J end lost 4 bases, and 15 bases lay between the germline ends.

CDR3 bases: TGCAGCGTTGGGTGGGCCCCGGATCAGCCCCAGCATTTT. It codes for CSVGWAPDQPQHF. J is TRBJ1-5 and V is TRBV29-1, with D unresolved. The CDR3 runs to 13 residues. The V gene's germline CDR1 is SQVTM and CDR2 ANQGSEA. V lost 4 bases, J lost 5 bases, and 12 bases lay in between.

This sequence joins TRBV5-1 and TRBJ1-1, with 7 bases that match TRBD1. Germline values: CDR1 SGHRS, CDR2 YFSETQ. CDR3 size: 18 residues. V shed 0 bases, J shed 1 base, and the junction held 12 bases outside the gene matches. This CDR3 is CASSLEQGFALGNTEAFF. The CDR3 nucleotides are TGCGCCAGCAGCTTGGAACAGGGGTTTGCCCTTGGGAACACTGAAGCTTTCTTT.

This clonotype was observed a handful of times. This chain links TRBV18 with TRBJ1-2; a possible D gene is TRBD1 (6 bases). Germline CDR1 reads KGHSH; CDR2 reads LQKENI. The CDR3 runs to 12 residues. The V gene lost 4 bases and the J gene lost 7 bases, with 10 bases spanning the gap. The CDR3 DNA sequence: TGTGCCAGCTCACTCGACAGGTCTGGCTACACCTTC. This translates into CASSLDRSGYTF.

This clonotype was seen a handful of times. V and J are TRBV20-1 and TRBJ1-2; the match to TRBD1 covers 8 bases. The germline gives CDR1 DFQATT, CDR2 SNEGSKA (reference sequence). Trimming cost V 1 base and J 6 bases; bases outside gene matches: 13. There are 16 residues in the CDR3. The CDR3 spells CSARVGPRRTGNGYTF. The CDR3 bases are TGCAGTGCTAGAGTCGGCCCTCGACGGACAGGGAATGGCTACACCTTC.

This sequence joins TRBV6-4 and TRBJ2-3; 8 bases are shared with TRBD1. The length of the CDR3 is 16 residues. V shed 4 bases and J 1 base; nucleotides not matched to a gene: 7. The germline CDR1 and CDR2 sequences are MRHNA and SNTAGT. The CDR3 sequence is CASSGTTGGGTDTQYF. The CDR3 DNA reads TGTGCCAGCAGTGGCACAACAGGGGGAGGCACAGATACGCAGTATTTT.

Only a few counts were recorded for this clonotype. The V call is TRBV6-1, the J call TRBJ2-7; the D call may be TRBD1 or TRBD2 (6 bases each). CDR3 length: 15 residues. V was pared by 7 bases and J by 5 bases, with 21 bases between. Germline V gene sequence: CDR1 MNHNS, CDR2 SASEGT. The CDR3 DNA follows: TGTGCCAGCACCAACGGGGGACATGGTTCCGACGAGCAGTACTTC. This sequence encodes CASTNGGHGSDEQYF.